These T cell receptor beta chains were read from a single sample in a study of T cell responses to AZD1222 COVID-19 vaccine. The repertoire was sequenced with immunoSEQ multiplex PCR; TCRdb's copy has only in-frame clones and lacks some. In the table there are 120,000 to 150,000 clones, roughly nine tenths of which are singletons. Material: peripheral blood, obtained 28 days after the second AZD1222 dose. The receptors were sampled from an adult who received the AZD1222 COVID-19 vaccine. Both conserved end residues are part of each CDR3. Each record gives: CDR3 length, D gene, V gene, J gene, clone size, CDR3 protein, CDR3 DNA. D genes are given only for firm matches. Size tells how often a clone was seen (once, few, many) or the class of an expanded clone, and some rows leave it out.

len: 14; d_gene: TRBD2; v_gene: TRBV4-1; j_gene: TRBJ2-5; abundance: .; CDR3aa: CASSQGSGGETQYF; CDR3nt: TGCGCCAGCAGCCAAGGGTCGGGAGGGGAGACCCAGTACTTC
len: 16; d_gene: .; v_gene: TRBV19; j_gene: TRBJ2-1; abundance: .; CDR3aa: CASSIAQQQGSNEQFF; CDR3nt: TGTGCCAGTAGTATAGCCCAGCAGCAGGGAAGCAATGAGCAGTTCTTC
len: 16; d_gene: TRBD1; v_gene: TRBV18; j_gene: TRBJ2-1; abundance: .; CDR3aa: CASSPSEQGTYNEQFF; CDR3nt: TGTGCCAGCTCACCATCGGAACAGGGGACCTACAATGAGCAGTTCTTC
len: 17; d_gene: TRBD1; v_gene: TRBV7-2; j_gene: TRBJ1-5; abundance: .; CDR3aa: CASSLNSRTGIVQPQHF; CDR3nt: TGTGCCAGCAGCTTAAACTCCAGGACAGGGATTGTTCAGCCCCAGCATTTT
len: 14; d_gene: .; v_gene: TRBV5-1; j_gene: TRBJ1-1; abundance: .; CDR3aa: CASSSEQGGTEAFF; CDR3nt: TGCGCCAGCAGCTCTGAACAGGGCGGCACTGAAGCTTTCTTT
len: 16; d_gene: TRBD1; v_gene: TRBV4-2; j_gene: TRBJ1-5; abundance: .; CDR3aa: CASSQAVGTGEQPQHF; CDR3nt: TGTGCCAGCAGCCAAGCCGTGGGGACAGGGGAACAGCCCCAGCATTTT
len: 13; d_gene: .; v_gene: TRBV7-9; j_gene: TRBJ2-4; abundance: .; CDR3aa: CASSRGSGNIQYF; CDR3nt: TGTGCCAGCAGCCGAGGGAGTGGAAACATTCAGTACTTC
len: 14; d_gene: .; v_gene: TRBV5-8; j_gene: TRBJ1-5; abundance: once; CDR3aa: CASSVKSSYQPQHF; CDR3nt: TGTGCCAGCAGCGTTAAGAGTAGTTATCAGCCCCAGCATTTT
len: 12; d_gene: .; v_gene: TRBV7-9; j_gene: TRBJ1-4; abundance: .; CDR3aa: CASSLRLSGLFF; CDR3nt: TGTGCCAGCAGCTTACGCCTATCTGGACTGTTTTTT
len: 15; d_gene: TRBD1; v_gene: TRBV28; j_gene: TRBJ2-2; abundance: .; CDR3aa: CASSKGQLNTGELFF; CDR3nt: TGTGCCAGCAGTAAGGGACAGCTAAACACCGGGGAGCTGTTTTTT
len: 17; d_gene: TRBD2; v_gene: TRBV6-1; j_gene: TRBJ2-1; abundance: .; CDR3aa: CASSEKGAGVFRNEQFF; CDR3nt: TGTGCCAGCAGTGAAAAAGGAGCGGGGGTCTTTAGGAATGAGCAGTTCTTC
len: 14; d_gene: .; v_gene: TRBV27; j_gene: TRBJ1-2; abundance: .; CDR3aa: CASSFLSPGYGYTF; CDR3nt: TGTGCCAGCAGTTTTCTCTCACCAGGCTATGGCTACACCTTC
len: 17; d_gene: TRBD1; v_gene: TRBV19; j_gene: TRBJ1-2; abundance: .; CDR3aa: CASTHLSEGGMDYGYTF; CDR3nt: TGTGCCAGCACCCACCTTAGTGAAGGGGGCATGGACTATGGCTACACCTTC
len: 15; d_gene: TRBD1; v_gene: TRBV7-8; j_gene: TRBJ1-1; abundance: .; CDR3aa: CASSFTGDLRTEAFF; CDR3nt: TGTGCCAGCAGCTTTACAGGGGATCTAAGGACTGAAGCTTTCTTT
len: 14; d_gene: TRBD1; v_gene: TRBV10-3; j_gene: TRBJ1-5; abundance: .; CDR3aa: CAISQGTGDQPQHF; CDR3nt: TGTGCCATCAGTCAGGGGACAGGGGACCAGCCCCAGCATTTT
len: 17; d_gene: TRBD2; v_gene: TRBV5-1; j_gene: TRBJ2-1; abundance: .; CDR3aa: CASSSLGAAGGFNEQFF; CDR3nt: TGCGCCAGCAGCTCCCTCGGTGCAGCGGGAGGGTTTAATGAGCAGTTCTTC
len: 15; d_gene: .; v_gene: TRBV19; j_gene: TRBJ1-4; abundance: .; CDR3aa: CASTGWNETGGKLFF; CDR3nt: TGTGCCAGTACAGGATGGAACGAAACGGGGGGAAAACTGTTTTTT
len: 11; d_gene: .; v_gene: TRBV2; j_gene: TRBJ1-1; abundance: .; CDR3aa: CASSSNTEAFF; CDR3nt: TGTGCCAGCAGTTCGAACACTGAAGCTTTCTTT
len: 15; d_gene: .; v_gene: TRBV7-9; j_gene: TRBJ1-1; abundance: .; CDR3aa: CASSLVTSGVTEAFF; CDR3nt: TGTGCCAGCAGCTTGGTAACCTCAGGGGTAACTGAAGCTTTCTTT
len: 13; d_gene: .; v_gene: TRBV6-1; j_gene: TRBJ1-2; abundance: .; CDR3aa: CASSEPGYNGYTF; CDR3nt: TGTGCCAGCAGTGAACCGGGTTATAATGGCTACACCTTC
len: 15; d_gene: .; v_gene: TRBV3-1/TRBV3-2; j_gene: TRBJ1-2; abundance: .; CDR3aa: CASSQDPLSGGGYTF; CDR3nt: TGTGCCAGCAGCCAAGATCCCCTCTCTGGTGGTGGCTACACCTTC
len: 16; d_gene: .; v_gene: TRBV3-1/TRBV3-2; j_gene: TRBJ2-7; abundance: .; CDR3aa: CASSREFTGLPYEQYF; CDR3nt: TGTGCCAGCAGCCGAGAATTTACAGGGCTCCCCTACGAGCAGTACTTC
len: 14; d_gene: .; v_gene: TRBV6-5; j_gene: TRBJ1-5; abundance: .; CDR3aa: CASRHRDVNQPQHF; CDR3nt: TGTGCCAGCCGGCATCGGGATGTCAATCAGCCCCAGCATTTT
len: 13; d_gene: .; v_gene: TRBV6-5; j_gene: TRBJ2-1; abundance: .; CDR3aa: CASSYSGVNEQFF; CDR3nt: TGTGCCAGCAGTTACTCAGGGGTTAATGAGCAGTTCTTC
len: 13; d_gene: .; v_gene: TRBV27; j_gene: TRBJ1-3; abundance: .; CDR3aa: CASRRISGNTIYF; CDR3nt: TGTGCCAGCAGACGGATCTCTGGAAACACCATATATTTT
len: 15; d_gene: .; v_gene: TRBV9; j_gene: TRBJ1-2; abundance: .; CDR3aa: CASSVAGRDHYGYTF; CDR3nt: TGTGCCAGCAGCGTAGCGGGACGCGACCACTATGGCTACACCTTC
len: 16; d_gene: .; v_gene: TRBV4-1; j_gene: TRBJ1-2; abundance: once; CDR3aa: CASSQGLGKYIYGYTF; CDR3nt: TGCGCCAGCAGCCAAGGGCTGGGGAAGTATATCTATGGCTACACCTTC
len: 15; d_gene: TRBD1; v_gene: TRBV5-4; j_gene: TRBJ2-5; abundance: once; CDR3aa: CASSFRTGLEETQYF; CDR3nt: TGTGCCAGCAGCTTCAGGACAGGGTTAGAGGAGACCCAGTACTTC
len: 12; d_gene: .; v_gene: TRBV5-5; j_gene: TRBJ1-2; abundance: .; CDR3aa: CASSLVQEGYTF; CDR3nt: TGTGCCAGCAGCTTGGTACAGGAGGGCTACACCTTC
len: 11; d_gene: .; v_gene: TRBV9; j_gene: TRBJ2-1; abundance: .; CDR3aa: CASGGLAGRFF; CDR3nt: TGTGCCAGCGGAGGTCTAGCTGGGAGGTTCTTC
len: 16; d_gene: .; v_gene: TRBV27; j_gene: TRBJ2-2; abundance: few; CDR3aa: CASSLLGGTNTGELFF; CDR3nt: TGTGCCAGCAGCCTACTTGGGGGGACGAACACCGGGGAGCTGTTTTTT
len: 14; d_gene: .; v_gene: TRBV5-1; j_gene: TRBJ1-2; abundance: once; CDR3aa: CASSPQVESYGYTF; CDR3nt: TGCGCCAGCAGCCCCCAGGTGGAATCCTATGGCTACACCTTC
len: 12; d_gene: .; v_gene: TRBV28; j_gene: TRBJ1-2; abundance: .; CDR3aa: CASSPRSYGYTF; CDR3nt: TGTGCCAGCAGTCCCCGAAGCTATGGCTACACCTTC
len: 15; d_gene: .; v_gene: TRBV13; j_gene: TRBJ2-2; abundance: .; CDR3aa: CASSLGTGSTGELFF; CDR3nt: TGTGCCAGCAGCTTAGGCACAGGGTCCACCGGGGAGCTGTTTTTT
len: 16; d_gene: TRBD1; v_gene: TRBV28; j_gene: TRBJ1-2; abundance: .; CDR3aa: CASSAPGGAGGYGYTF; CDR3nt: TGTGCCAGCAGTGCTCCAGGGGGCGCGGGCGGTTATGGCTACACCTTC
len: 16; d_gene: .; v_gene: TRBV18; j_gene: TRBJ2-1; abundance: .; CDR3aa: CASSPRPGYRGNEQFF; CDR3nt: TGTGCCAGCTCGCCCCGACCAGGCTATCGCGGCAATGAGCAGTTCTTC
len: 12; d_gene: .; v_gene: TRBV25-1; j_gene: TRBJ2-7; abundance: .; CDR3aa: CASSEGPWEQYF; CDR3nt: TGTGCCAGCAGTGAAGGACCTTGGGAGCAGTACTTC
len: 13; d_gene: TRBD1; v_gene: TRBV7-2; j_gene: TRBJ2-5; abundance: once; CDR3aa: CASSSRDRETQYF; CDR3nt: TGTGCCAGCAGCTCCCGGGACAGAGAGACCCAGTACTTC
len: 16; d_gene: .; v_gene: TRBV7-9; j_gene: TRBJ1-3; abundance: .; CDR3aa: CAVLGGGPSSGNTIYF; CDR3nt: TGTGCCGTACTCGGAGGAGGGCCAAGCTCTGGAAACACCATATATTTT
len: 14; d_gene: .; v_gene: TRBV19; j_gene: TRBJ1-6; abundance: once; CDR3aa: CASRGGSYNSPLHF; CDR3nt: TGTGCCAGTAGAGGAGGCTCCTATAATTCACCCCTCCACTTT
len: 17; d_gene: TRBD1; v_gene: TRBV12-5; j_gene: TRBJ1-1; abundance: .; CDR3aa: CASDLGQGRTGGTEAFF; CDR3nt: TGTGCTAGTGACCTGGGGCAGGGGAGAACAGGGGGCACTGAAGCTTTCTTT
len: 15; d_gene: .; v_gene: TRBV6-5; j_gene: TRBJ1-5; abundance: .; CDR3aa: CASSYGPGGNQPQHF; CDR3nt: TGTGCCAGCAGTTACGGTCCAGGGGGCAATCAGCCCCAGCATTTT
len: 15; d_gene: .; v_gene: TRBV10-1; j_gene: TRBJ2-1; abundance: .; CDR3aa: CASSDPSTAYNEQFF; CDR3nt: TGCGCCAGCAGTGACCCGTCTACGGCCTACAATGAGCAGTTCTTC
len: 15; d_gene: TRBD1; v_gene: TRBV6-5; j_gene: TRBJ1-2; abundance: .; CDR3aa: CASQTTGTGDYGYTF; CDR3nt: TGTGCCAGCCAAACCACCGGGACAGGGGACTATGGCTACACCTTC
len: 17; d_gene: .; v_gene: TRBV18; j_gene: TRBJ1-1; abundance: .; CDR3aa: CASSPQMVGIMNTEAFF; CDR3nt: TGTGCCAGCTCACCCCAAATGGTAGGGATCATGAATACTGAAGCTTTCTTT
len: 14; d_gene: TRBD2; v_gene: TRBV5-6; j_gene: TRBJ2-7; abundance: .; CDR3aa: CASSLGGGPYEQYF; CDR3nt: TGTGCCAGCAGCTTGGGCGGGGGACCCTACGAGCAGTACTTC
len: 17; d_gene: .; v_gene: TRBV4-3; j_gene: TRBJ2-2; abundance: .; CDR3aa: CASSQAGGVPNTGELFF; CDR3nt: TGCGCCAGCAGCCAAGCAGGGGGGGTCCCGAACACCGGGGAGCTGTTTTTT
len: 13; d_gene: .; v_gene: TRBV11-2; j_gene: TRBJ1-2; abundance: once; CDR3aa: CASGPFGSYGYTF; CDR3nt: TGTGCCAGCGGGCCGTTCGGAAGTTATGGCTACACCTTC
len: 14; d_gene: .; v_gene: TRBV20-1; j_gene: TRBJ1-5; abundance: .; CDR3aa: CSASEGRSNQPQHF; CDR3nt: TGCAGTGCTAGTGAGGGGCGAAGCAATCAGCCCCAGCATTTT
len: 14; d_gene: .; v_gene: TRBV3-1/TRBV3-2; j_gene: TRBJ2-5; abundance: .; CDR3aa: CASSHEGGRGTQYF; CDR3nt: TGTGCCAGCAGCCATGAGGGAGGCCGGGGGACCCAGTACTTC